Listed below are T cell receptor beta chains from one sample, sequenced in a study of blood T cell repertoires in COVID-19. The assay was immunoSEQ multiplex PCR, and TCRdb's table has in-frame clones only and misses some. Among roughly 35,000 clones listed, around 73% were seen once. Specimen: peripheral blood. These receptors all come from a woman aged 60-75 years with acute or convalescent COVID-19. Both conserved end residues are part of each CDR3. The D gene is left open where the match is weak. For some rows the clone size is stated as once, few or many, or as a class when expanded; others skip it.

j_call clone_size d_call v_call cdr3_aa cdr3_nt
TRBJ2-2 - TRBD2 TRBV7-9 CASSLGLAEAGELFF TGTGCCAGCAGCTTAGGCCTAGCGGAGGCCGGGGAGCTGTTTTTT
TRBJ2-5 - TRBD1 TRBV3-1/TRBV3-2 CASSFSTGQETQYF TGTGCCAGCAGCTTTTCGACAGGGCAAGAGACCCAGTACTTC
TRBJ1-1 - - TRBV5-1 CASSLNWGPNTEAFF TGCGCCAGCAGCCTCAACTGGGGGCCGAACACTGAAGCTTTCTTT
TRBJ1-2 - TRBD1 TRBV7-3 CASSPGGGGGYTF TGTGCCAGCAGCCCGGGCGGAGGGGGCGGCTACACCTTC
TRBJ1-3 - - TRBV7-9 CASSPTASTGGNTIYF TGTGCCAGCAGCCCCACGGCGAGTACGGGTGGAAACACCATATATTTT
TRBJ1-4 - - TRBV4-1 CASSQDDRYRGEKLFF TGCGCCAGCAGCCAAGATGACAGGTACCGAGGCGAAAAACTGTTTTTT
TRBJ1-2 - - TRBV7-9 CASSSTHPLTAYGYTF TGTGCCAGCAGCTCAACACATCCGCTGACAGCCTATGGCTACACCTTC
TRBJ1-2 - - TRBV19 CASSAIQGDYGYTF TGTGCCAGTAGTGCGATACAGGGTGACTATGGCTACACCTTC
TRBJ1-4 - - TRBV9 CASSGPDNEKLFF TGTGCCAGCAGCGGCCCGGACAACGAAAAACTGTTTTTT
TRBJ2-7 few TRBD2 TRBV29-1 CSVEAPGLAGGSYEQYF TGCAGCGTTGAGGCACCGGGACTAGCGGGGGGCTCCTACGAGCAGTACTTC
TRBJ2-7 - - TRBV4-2 CASSQDTGPYEQYF TGTGCCAGCAGCCAAGATACAGGTCCCTACGAGCAGTACTTC
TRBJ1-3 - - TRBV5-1 CASKGGAPGNTIYF TGCGCCAGCAAGGGGGGGGCCCCTGGAAACACCATATATTTT
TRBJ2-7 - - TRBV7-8 CASSYGDSSTYEQYF TGTGCCAGCAGCTACGGGGACTCCTCGACCTACGAGCAGTACTTC
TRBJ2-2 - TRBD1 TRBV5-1 CASSWQQGQNGELFF TGCGCCAGCAGCTGGCAACAGGGGCAGAACGGGGAGCTGTTTTTT
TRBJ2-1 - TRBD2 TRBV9 CASSVAPATSGVQFF TGTGCCAGCAGCGTAGCCCCAGCGACTAGCGGGGTGCAGTTCTTC
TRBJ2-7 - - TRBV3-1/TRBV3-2 CASSQAHGLGSYEQYF TGTGCCAGCAGCCAAGCCCATGGACTGGGCTCCTACGAGCAGTACTTC
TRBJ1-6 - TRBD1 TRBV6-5 CASRDGQGNSPLHF TGTGCCAGCAGGGACGGACAGGGGAATTCACCCCTCCACTTT
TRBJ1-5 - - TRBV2 CASSLNPYNQPQHF TGTGCCAGCAGTCTCAACCCCTACAATCAGCCCCAGCATTTT
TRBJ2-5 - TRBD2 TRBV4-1 CASSQEEGSGETQYF TGCGCCAGCAGCCAAGAAGAAGGTAGCGGGGAGACCCAGTACTTC
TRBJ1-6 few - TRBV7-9 CASSLTGNSPLHF TGTGCCAGCAGCTTGACGGGTAATTCACCCCTCCACTTT
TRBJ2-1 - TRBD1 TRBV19 CASSEWTGDEQFF TGTGCCAGTAGTGAGTGGACAGGGGATGAGCAGTTCTTC
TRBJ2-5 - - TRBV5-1 CASRPTPAQETQYF TGCGCCAGCAGGCCAACCCCAGCGCAAGAGACCCAGTACTTC
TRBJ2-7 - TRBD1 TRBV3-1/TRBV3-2 CASSQGATGTGPEQYF TGTGCCAGCAGCCAAGGCGCGACCGGGACAGGGCCCGAGCAGTACTTC
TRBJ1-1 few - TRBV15 CATARGDGNTEAFF TGTGCCACCGCCAGGGGTGATGGGAACACTGAAGCTTTCTTT
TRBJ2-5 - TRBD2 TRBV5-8 CASSPGVGGGEQETQYF TGTGCCAGCAGCCCTGGCGTCGGCGGGGGTGAACAAGAGACCCAGTACTTC
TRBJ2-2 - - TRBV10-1 CASRKDYAGELFF TGCGCCAGCAGGAAAGACTATGCCGGGGAGCTGTTTTTT
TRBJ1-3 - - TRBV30 CAWSVGGSTGNTIYF TGTGCCTGGAGTGTGGGGGGGTCCACTGGAAACACCATATATTTT
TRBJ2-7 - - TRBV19 CASSIGGLAHLYEQYF TGTGCCAGTAGTATAGGAGGGCTAGCTCACCTCTACGAGCAGTACTTC
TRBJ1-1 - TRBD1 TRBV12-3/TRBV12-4 CASSNWDSEAFF TGTGCCAGCAGTAATTGGGACAGTGAAGCTTTCTTT
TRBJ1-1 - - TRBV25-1 CASSPGEGVNTEAFF TGTGCCAGCAGCCCCGGGGAGGGGGTGAACACTGAAGCTTTCTTT
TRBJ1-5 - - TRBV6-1 CASSGERQFSLNQPQHF TGTGCCAGCAGTGGAGAAAGACAGTTCTCCCTCAATCAGCCCCAGCATTTT
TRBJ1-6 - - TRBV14 CASSNSGAYNSPLHF TGTGCCAGCAGCAACTCAGGGGCATATAATTCACCCCTCCACTTT
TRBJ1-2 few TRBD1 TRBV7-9 CASSGKTGFGYTF TGTGCCAGCAGCGGCAAGACAGGGTTTGGCTACACCTTC
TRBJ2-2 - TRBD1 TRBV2 CASSATGEYTGELFF TGTGCCAGCAGTGCGACAGGGGAGTACACCGGGGAGCTGTTTTTT
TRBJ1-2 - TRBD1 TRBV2 CASRAGGNYGYTF TGTGCCAGCAGGGCAGGGGGCAACTATGGCTACACCTTC
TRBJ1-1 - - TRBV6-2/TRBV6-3 CASSTAGPNTEAFF TGTGCCAGCAGTACCGCGGGTCCGAACACTGAAGCTTTCTTT
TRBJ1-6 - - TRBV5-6 CASSAIRGSSPLHF TGTGCCAGCAGCGCCATTAGGGGCAGTTCACCCCTCCACTTT
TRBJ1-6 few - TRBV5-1 CASSTGERGNSPLHF TGCGCCAGCAGCACAGGAGAACGGGGGAATTCACCCCTCCACTTT
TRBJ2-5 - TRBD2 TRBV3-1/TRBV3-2 CASSQVRGGAETQYF TGTGCCAGCAGCCAAGTACGGGGGGGAGCAGAGACCCAGTACTTC
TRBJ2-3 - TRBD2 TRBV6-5 CASSLAGAIDTQYF TGTGCCAGCAGCCTAGCGGGGGCGATAGATACGCAGTATTTT
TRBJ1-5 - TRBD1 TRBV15 CATSWGSGTVGRNQPQHF TGTGCCACCAGCTGGGGATCAGGGACAGTGGGCCGCAATCAGCCCCAGCATTTT
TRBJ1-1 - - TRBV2 CASKQTNTEAFF TGTGCCAGCAAACAGACGAACACTGAAGCTTTCTTT
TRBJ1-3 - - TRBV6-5 CASSPGQSGNTIYF TGTGCCAGCAGCCCCGGACAGTCTGGAAACACCATATATTTT
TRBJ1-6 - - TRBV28 CASTPEQGIDSPLHF TGTGCCAGCACCCCAGAACAGGGAATTGACTCACCCCTCCACTTT
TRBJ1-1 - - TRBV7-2 CASSLHRDGSMNTEAFF TGTGCCAGCAGCTTACATCGGGATGGATCCATGAACACTGAAGCTTTCTTT
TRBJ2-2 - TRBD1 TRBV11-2 CASSSGVGTGAGGELFF TGTGCCAGCAGCTCAGGGGTCGGGACAGGGGCCGGCGGGGAGCTGTTTTTT
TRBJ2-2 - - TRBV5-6 CASSFVAGNTGELFF TGTGCCAGCAGCTTTGTGGCAGGGAACACCGGGGAGCTGTTTTTT
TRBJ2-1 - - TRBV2 CASSGRQQAGHNEQFF TGTGCCAGCAGTGGGAGACAGCAAGCGGGCCACAATGAGCAGTTCTTC
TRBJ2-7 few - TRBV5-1 CASREASPEQYF TGCGCCAGCCGCGAAGCTAGCCCAGAGCAGTACTTC
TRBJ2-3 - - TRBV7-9 CASSFDAGRNTQYF TGTGCCAGCAGCTTTGATGCGGGGCGAAATACGCAGTATTTT
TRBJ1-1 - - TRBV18 CASSPIWGDTEAFF TGTGCCAGCTCACCAATCTGGGGGGACACTGAAGCTTTCTTT